The TCR beta chain under discussion was sequenced for a study of T cells in Graves' hyperthyroidism and ophthalmopathy. Remarks on this clonotype: Its antigen is still unknown.

The CDR3 is 14 amino acids. J gave up 4 bases and V 4 bases, and 7 bases lay outside the gene matches. From germline, CDR1 is LGHDT and CDR2 YNNKEL (reference sequence). General study points: Most clonotypes expanded in thyroid above 0.001 were likewise present in blood.

Authors of the study amplified TCR beta CDR3 regions from RNA transcripts. TCR CDR3 regions were first amplified by RT-PCR with HTBI primers. TCRdb reprocessed the multiplex PCR reads via MiXCR and lists one record per CDR3 protein. The sample has roughly 360,000 distinct CDR3 sequences, less than 15% seen once. Patients aged 18 to 65 had newly diagnosed hyperthyroidism lasting under 2 months. PBMCs were derived from 10 ml fresh peripheral blood. This sequence originates from a man under 40 with Graves' hyperthyroidism that later progressed to Graves' ophthalmopathy. The rearrangement links TRBV3-1 to TRBJ2-7, with 7 bases lining up with TRBD1. Material: blood. CDR3 loop: CASSPTGFQYEQYF. Here the CDR3 DNA reads TGTGCCAGCAGCCCGACAGGGTTTCAGTACGAGCAGTACTTC.